One and the same sample provided the 22 T cell receptor beta chains below, sequenced in a study of blood T cell repertoires in COVID-19. TCRdb's table, derived via immunoSEQ multiplex PCR, lists solely in-frame clones and lacks some. The table shows about 51,000 clones, with more than 70% occurring only once. The source material was peripheral blood. The source of these receptors is an elderly man with active COVID-19.

This clone was counted only a few times. The chain recombines TRBV9 with TRBJ1-3, with D possibly matching TRBD1 (6 bases). The V gene's germline CDR1 is SGDLS and CDR2 YYNGEE. The CDR3 totals 15 residues. Trimming removed 0 bases from V and 0 bases from J, with 7 bases in between. CDR3 sequence (DNA): TGTGCCAGCAGCGTAGAACAGGGCTCTGGAAACACCATATATTTT. Translating it yields CASSVEQGSGNTIYF.

The DNA of the CDR3 is TGCAGTGCTCGTGATACAGGGGTTGTCTCTGGAAACACCATATATTTT. It encodes CSARDTGVVSGNTIYF. The V and J genes are TRBV20-1 and TRBJ1-3, with 7 bases lining up with TRBD1. V dropped 5 bases and J dropped 0; count of bases not matched to a gene: 10. This CDR3 spans 16 amino acids. CDR1 is DFQATT, CDR2 SNEGSKA, per germline (reference sequence).

The rearrangement links TRBV27 to TRBJ2-7, with D possibly being TRBD1 (6 bases). Germline V gene lookup returns CDR1 MNHEY and CDR2 SMNVEV (reference sequence). V was clipped by 5 bases and J by 7 bases, with 18 bases between them. The CDR3 runs to 14 residues. CDR3 protein: CASSLLRTASEQYF. CDR3 DNA sequence: TGTGCCAGCAGTCTCCTAAGGACAGCCTCGGAGCAGTACTTC.

This clone was observed a single time. This chain connects TRBV11-2 to TRBJ2-5; the D gene is possibly TRBD1 (5 bases). CDR3 length: 13 residues. Germline assignment: CDR1 SGHAT and CDR2 FQNNGV. The ends were cut back, 5 bases at V and 1 base at J, with 8 bases in the middle. The CDR3 here is CASSQGLQETQYF. In nucleotides, the CDR3 is TGTGCCAGCAGCCAGGGCCTCCAAGAGACCCAGTACTTC.

The V gene is TRBV5-1, the J gene TRBJ2-2; TRBD1 might be the D (5 bases). The V and J ends lost 1 base and 3 bases respectively, with 13 bases between them. Germline lookup yields CDR1 SGHRS and CDR2 YFSETQ. The CDR3 consists of 16 residues. The CDR3 spells CASSLRGSGDTGELFF. The CDR3 DNA reads TGCGCCAGCAGCTTGAGGGGATCCGGTGACACCGGGGAGCTGTTTTTT.

This chain connects TRBV6-2 or TRBV6-3 to TRBJ2-5, with D perhaps TRBD1 (5 bases). Germline V gene sequence: CDR1 MNHEY, CDR2 SVGEGT. This CDR3 spans 12 amino acids. V lost 5 bases and J lost 9, with 13 bases in between. CDR3 bases: TGTGCCAGCAGTGCCCCCGGACAAGCCCAGTACTTC. Amino acids: CASSAPGQAQYF.

This rearrangement joins TRBV6-5 to TRBJ2-1, with TRBD2 matching over 7 bases. The CDR3 covers 16 residues. V lost 5 bases to trimming and J lost 4 bases; unmatched junction nucleotides: 11. Per the germline V gene, CDR1 is MNHEY and CDR2 is SVGAGI. CDR3 sequence: CASSNYYTGGYNEQFF. As DNA, the CDR3 is TGTGCCAGCAGTAACTATTATACGGGGGGTTACAATGAGCAGTTCTTC.

The chain combines TRBV7-2 with TRBJ2-7; D unresolved. Per germline, CDR1 SGHTA and CDR2 FQGNSA. The CDR3 is made up of 12 amino acids. V lost 4 bases and J 6 bases, leaving 10 bases between the germline ends. DNA for the CDR3: TGTGCCAGCAGCTCCCGACTGTCCGAGCAGTACTTC. It translates to CASSSRLSEQYF.

This chain connects TRBV5-1 to TRBJ2-3, with D perhaps TRBD2 (5 bases). The germline V gene has CDR1 SGHRS and CDR2 YFSETQ. The CDR3 is made up of 15 amino acids. V dropped 6 bases and J dropped 0 bases, with 14 bases sitting between them. The CDR3 nucleotides are TGCGCCAGCACCCCCGGAGGAACTAGCACAGATACGCAGTATTTT. This encodes CASTPGGTSTDTQYF.

The chain couples TRBV11-2 to TRBJ2-1, with D maybe TRBD1 (6 bases). V lost 3 bases, J lost 8 bases, and 26 bases lay in between. The length of the CDR3 is 18 residues. The V gene's germline CDR1 is SGHAT and CDR2 FQNNGV. For the CDR3, the DNA is TGTGCCAGCAGCTTCCCTTTCGACCGGGACACTGAACGGCATGAGCAGTTCTTC. Translating it yields CASSFPFDRDTERHEQFF.

The chain carries TRBV30 and TRBJ2-2; perhaps TRBD1 as D (5 bases). V was clipped by 7 bases and J by 3 bases, with 15 bases between them. The CDR3 has 14 amino acids. Looked up from germline, CDR1 is GTSNPN and CDR2 is SVGIG (reference sequence). CDR3 loop: CASSGFGDTGELFF. In nucleotides, the CDR3 is TGTGCCTCATCAGGGTTTGGGGACACCGGGGAGCTGTTTTTT.

This clone showed up just a few times. V gene TRBV4-3 combines with J gene TRBJ2-1, with 8 bases that match TRBD2. From germline, CDR1 is LGHNA and CDR2 YSLEER. The CDR3 is 15 amino acids. V was pared by 2 bases and J by 9 bases, with 9 bases of the junction left unmatched. CDR3 amino acids: CASSQRRGGGSEQFF. The CDR3 DNA reads TGCGCCAGCAGCCAACGTCGGGGGGGTGGCAGTGAGCAGTTCTTC.

This sequence joins TRBV27 and TRBJ2-7; 7 bases fit TRBD2. V lost 8 bases to trimming and J lost 4 bases; unmatched junction nucleotides: 11. From germline, CDR1 is MNHEY and CDR2 SMNVEV (reference sequence). The CDR3 spans 14 residues. Written as DNA, the CDR3 is TGTGCCAGCGCTTTTCGGACTAGGAATTACGAGCAGTACTTC. This encodes CASAFRTRNYEQYF.

The chain employs TRBV5-1 and TRBJ1-3; D unresolved. The germline CDR1 and CDR2 sequences are SGHRS and YFSETQ. V lost 7 bases, J lost 0 bases, and 11 bases lay in between. CDR3 length: 14 residues. The CDR3 DNA reads TGCGCCAGCCATCCGGGGTCCTCTGGAAACACCATATATTTT. The encoded protein is CASHPGSSGNTIYF.

This clone showed up just once. CDR3 residues: CAIRPGTGRDEQFF. Here the CDR3 DNA reads TGTGCCATCAGACCCGGGACAGGGCGCGATGAGCAGTTCTTC. This chain links TRBV10-3 with TRBJ2-1; 9 nucleotides line up with TRBD1. CDR1 is ENHRY and CDR2 is SYGVKD in the germline V gene. The CDR3 runs 14 residues. V was pared by 6 bases and J by 8 bases, with 8 bases of the junction left unmatched.

This clone was seen a single time. The CDR3 here is CAWSDNRGRASAKNIQYF. The CDR3, as DNA: TGTGCCTGGAGTGACAACAGGGGAAGAGCTTCGGCCAAAAACATTCAGTACTTC. V usage is TRBV30 and J usage is TRBJ2-4, with TRBD1 identical over 7 bases. Germline CDR1 is GTSNPN and CDR2 is SVGIG (reference sequence). J lost 1 base, V lost 1 base, and 13 bases had no gene match. This CDR3 comprises 18 residues.

The V call is TRBV19, the J call TRBJ2-1, with 8 bases matching TRBD2. Germline V CDR1 and CDR2: LNHDA, SQIVND (reference sequence). The V and J ends lost 11 bases and 4 bases, in that order; junction bases with no gene match: 16. CDR3 size: 16 residues. Here the CDR3 DNA reads TGTGCCTGTAAGGTCACTACTAGCGGTCAATACAATGAGCAGTTCTTC. It encodes CACKVTTSGQYNEQFF.

This clone has at least ten counts. The V gene is TRBV27, the J gene TRBJ2-5; TRBD1 matches 8 bases. The length of the CDR3 is 16 residues. V trimming: 6 bases; J trimming: 4 bases; junction bases outside the gene matches: 13. CDR1 and CDR2 from the germline V gene are MNHEY and SMNVEV (reference sequence). CDR3 sequence (DNA): TGTGCCAGCAGCCCATTGGTGGACAGGGCGAGAGAGACCCAGTACTTC. Translating gives CASSPLVDRARETQYF.

This clone has just one count. V and J are TRBV5-4 and TRBJ2-7; TRBD2 aligns across 11 bases. In germline, CDR1 is SGHNT, CDR2 YYREEE (reference sequence). This CDR3 comprises 14 residues. Unmatched junction bases numbered 3, after V lost 3 bases and J lost 4 bases. CDR3 nucleotides: TGTGCCAGCAGCTCGACTAGCGGGATGTACGAGCAGTACTTC. It encodes CASSSTSGMYEQYF.

The chain employs TRBV19 and TRBJ2-3; 10 nucleotides match TRBD2. The CDR3 is 16 residues long. Germline CDR1 LNHDA, CDR2 SQIVND (reference sequence). The junction had 4 bases not matched to a gene; V was cut back by 4 bases and J by 0 bases. This CDR3 reads CASSTSGGESTDTQYF. DNA of the CDR3: TGTGCCAGTAGTACCAGCGGGGGGGAAAGCACAGATACGCAGTATTTT.

The rearrangement joins TRBV24-1 to TRBJ2-3; TRBD2 agrees at 7 bases. There are 16 residues in the CDR3. V was pared by 3 bases and J by 0 bases, with 5 bases of the junction left unmatched. The germline V gene encodes CDR1 KGHDR and CDR2 SFDVKD. CDR3 in amino acids: CATSDRGVGSTDTQYF. The CDR3 nucleotides are TGTGCCACCAGTGATCGGGGGGTGGGGAGCACAGATACGCAGTATTTT.

J is TRBJ2-3 and V is TRBV10-3, with TRBD2 as a possible D gene (6 bases). Germline V gene lookup returns CDR1 ENHRY and CDR2 SYGVKD. The CDR3 covers 14 residues. The germline V and J ends were trimmed by 3 bases and 6 bases, with 13 bases remaining between them. The CDR3 loop reads CAISDRVGGDTQYF. The CDR3 bases are TGTGCCATCAGTGACAGGGTAGGAGGGGATACGCAGTATTTT.